The 22 T cell receptor beta chains in this list originate from one sample, sequenced in a study of patients and donors after allogeneic stem cell transplantation. TCRdb ran MiXCR on the RT-PCR reads and lists one entry per CDR3 protein. Of about 960,000 distinct CDR3 sequences listed, more than 15% are singletons. Input material: blood, either unsorted or a sorted T cell fraction (not recorded which). Source of these receptors: a human donor who was either an allogeneic HSCT recipient or a stem cell or donor lymphocyte infusion donor (not recorded which). It is not recorded whose cells these are; they may come from a transplant donor.

This clonotype was counted between two and nine times. J is TRBJ1-2 and V is TRBV6-1; 7 bases fit TRBD1. This CDR3 has 16 residues. V was pared by 6 bases and J by 8 bases, with 18 bases of the junction left unmatched. Germline V gives CDR1 MNHNS, CDR2 SASEGT. The CDR3 loop is CASSWQGDQSLRGYTF. The CDR3 nucleotides read TGTGCCAGCAGCTGGCAGGGGGATCAATCCCTCAGGGGCTACACCTTC.

The chain has TRBV7-2 and TRBJ2-2, with TRBD2 matching over 10 bases. CDR1 and CDR2 from the germline V gene are SGHTA and FQGNSA. Unmatched junction bases numbered 12, after V lost 4 bases and J lost 7 bases. The CDR3 has 17 amino acids. CDR3 in DNA: TGTGCCAGCAGCTGGGCTTTGAGCGGGGGGGCGGTCGGGGAGCTGTTTTTT. Translation gives CASSWALSGGAVGELFF.

The V gene is TRBV27, the J gene TRBJ1-1, with a tentative D call TRBD1 (6 bases). Germline V gene data show CDR1 as MNHEY and CDR2 as SMNVEV (reference sequence). CDR3 length equals 16 residues. Trimming took off 2 bases at V and 1 base at J, with 14 bases between the two ends. The DNA for the CDR3 is TGTGCCAGCAGTTTACCCCCCGGACAGAGGAACACTGAAGCTTTCTTT. Translating gives CASSLPPGQRNTEAFF.

This clonotype was observed a few times. This chain uses TRBV20-1 with TRBJ2-4, with D possibly TRBD1 on 6 matching bases. The CDR3 has 20 residues. Germline CDR1 and CDR2: DFQATT and SNEGSKA (reference sequence). Trimming took 1 base from V and 0 from J, leaving 25 bases between them. The CDR3 bases are TGCAGTGCTAGAGCCCCCGAGGTCAGGGGCAATCCCCTAGCCAAAAACATTCAGTACTTC. Protein product: CSARAPEVRGNPLAKNIQYF.

This clonotype was seen a few times. The rearrangement uses TRBV9 and TRBJ1-1; D unresolved. Germline lookup yields CDR1 SGDLS and CDR2 YYNGEE. The CDR3 runs 14 residues. Trimming removed 2 bases at V and 0 bases at J, with 8 bases between. In nucleotides, the CDR3 is TGTGCCAGCAGCGTGGCACCTATGAACACTGAAGCTTTCTTT. Protein sequence: CASSVAPMNTEAFF.

This clonotype was counted between two and nine times. The V call is TRBV10-3, the J call TRBJ2-7, with 13 bases fitting TRBD2. Germline V gives CDR1 ENHRY, CDR2 SYGVKD. V dropped 4 bases and J dropped 6; count of bases not matched to a gene: 9. This CDR3 has 16 amino acids. This chain's CDR3 is CAISGGGLAGRGEQYF. CDR3 in DNA: TGTGCCATCAGTGGAGGGGGACTAGCGGGACGGGGCGAGCAGTACTTC.

The chain links TRBV12-3 or TRBV12-4 to TRBJ1-6; 7 bases map to TRBD1. The CDR3 length is 17 residues. The J segment lost 9 bases and the V segment lost 5 bases, leaving 16 bases of the junction unmatched. In DNA form, the CDR3 reads TGTGCCAGCAGTATGACAGGGTTCACAGGCCAGGGTTCACCCCTCCACTTT. As protein: CASSMTGFTGQGSPLHF.

CDR3 DNA: TGCGCCAGCAGCACCATGACAGGGTCCGGTGAAAAACTGTTTTTT. Encoded protein: CASSTMTGSGEKLFF. The rearrangement joins TRBV5-1 to TRBJ1-4; 7 bases fit TRBD1. Germline V CDR1 and CDR2: SGHRS, YFSETQ. Germline trimming cut 4 bases from V and 7 bases from J; bases unmatched to any gene: 10. This CDR3 has 15 residues.

This chain links TRBV20-1 with TRBJ1-2; D possibly corresponds to TRBD1 (6 bases). Germline lookup yields CDR1 DFQATT and CDR2 SNEGSKA (reference sequence). The length of the CDR3 is 14 residues. The ends were cut back, 1 base at V and 4 bases at J, with 13 bases in the middle. For the CDR3, the DNA is TGCAGTGCTAGAGTAAGGGGGGGCATCTATGGCTACACCTTC. This gives the protein CSARVRGGIYGYTF.

This clonotype was observed a few times. V usage is TRBV20-1 and J usage is TRBJ2-2; the D gene is possibly TRBD1 (6 bases). CDR1 is DFQATT and CDR2 is SNEGSKA in the germline V gene (reference sequence). This CDR3 has 15 residues. V lost 6 bases and J 4 bases, leaving 18 bases between the germline ends. The CDR3 spells CSAPEVRGFTGELFF. The CDR3 bases are TGCAGTGCACCGGAGGTCAGGGGCTTCACCGGGGAGCTGTTTTTT.

This chain uses TRBV9 with TRBJ2-7, with D hard to call. The length of the CDR3 is 15 residues. The germline V gene encodes CDR1 SGDLS and CDR2 YYNGEE. V lost 4 bases to trimming and J lost 3 bases, with 17 bases between them. The CDR3 sequence: CASSPHFPAHYEQYF. CDR3 bases: TGTGCCAGCAGCCCTCACTTCCCCGCTCACTACGAGCAGTACTTC.

This clonotype occurred a few times. The CDR3 protein is CASSAYRGVPQETQYF. The CDR3 nucleotides read TGTGCCAGCAGCGCCTACAGGGGTGTGCCCCAAGAGACCCAGTACTTC. The V call is TRBV7-9, the J call TRBJ2-5, with 7 bases aligning to TRBD1. Germline V CDR1 and CDR2: SEHNR, FQNEAQ (reference sequence). V was clipped by 5 bases and J by 1 base; unmatched bases: 10. CDR3 length: 16 amino acids.

This clonotype has only a few counts. The chain links TRBV12-3 or TRBV12-4 to TRBJ1-2; D is undetermined. V lost 7 bases and J lost 4, with 10 bases in between. The CDR3 contains 12 residues. The CDR3 protein is CASKSVSYGYTF. The CDR3 bases are TGTGCCAGCAAGTCGGTATCCTATGGCTACACCTTC.

Only a few counts were recorded for this clonotype. This chain links TRBV7-2 with TRBJ1-4; 9 bases fit TRBD1. The CDR3 has 15 amino acids. Unmatched junction bases numbered 8, after V lost 4 bases and J lost 8 bases. Germline V gene sequence: CDR1 SGHTA, CDR2 FQGNSA. CDR3 region: CASSSGTGLREKLFF. The CDR3 DNA reads TGTGCCAGCAGCTCCGGGACAGGGCTTAGAGAAAAACTGTTTTTT.

This clonotype was counted only a few times. The V and J genes are TRBV4-2 and TRBJ2-2; 8 bases align to TRBD2. With 3 bases clipped from V and 1 base from J, the junction kept 1 base outside the gene matches. Germline CDR1 and CDR2: LGHNA and YNFKEQ. The CDR3 extends over 15 amino acids. In DNA form, the CDR3 reads TGTGCCAGCAGCCACGCGGGGGGGAACACCGGGGAGCTGTTTTTT. The encoded protein is CASSHAGGNTGELFF.

For this clonotype: One junction end does not reproduce the germline sequence, and a read error may be involved. The V call is TRBV7-7, the J call TRBJ2-2; 8 bases line up with TRBD1. The CDR3 is made up of 15 amino acids. Germline CDR1 SSHAT, CDR2 FNYEAQ (reference sequence). For the CDR3, the DNA is TGTGCTAGCAGGAAACAGGGGGTAGAGGCCGGGGAGCTGTTTTTT. As protein: CASRKQGVEAGELFF.

The rearrangement joins TRBV27 to TRBJ1-1, with a possible D match to TRBD1 (5 bases). V shed 5 bases and J shed 2 bases, with 9 bases lying between them. CDR1 and CDR2 (germline): MNHEY, SMNVEV (reference sequence). This CDR3 comprises 13 residues. In DNA, the CDR3 is TGTGCCAGCAGTACTTGGGACAACACTGAAGCTTTCTTT. Its protein product is CASSTWDNTEAFF.

This clonotype was picked up a small number of times. This chain connects TRBV20-1 to TRBJ2-7; 9 bases match TRBD2. Germline trimming cut 0 bases from V and 2 bases from J; bases unmatched to any gene: 2. The CDR3 contains 14 residues. Germline assignment: CDR1 DFQATT and CDR2 SNEGSKA (reference sequence). The CDR3 region has the DNA TGCAGTGCTAGAGATCTAGCGGGACCCTACGAGCAGTACTTC. Its translation: CSARDLAGPYEQYF.

In this sample, this clonotype turned up a few times. The CDR3 protein is CASSLMGGRYNEQFF. The CDR3 DNA reads as TGCGCCAGCAGCCTTATGGGGGGCCGATACAATGAGCAGTTCTTC. This rearrangement joins TRBV4-1 to TRBJ2-1; the D call may be TRBD1 or TRBD2 (6 bases each). V lost 4 bases, J lost 4 bases, and 14 bases lay in between. Per the germline V gene, CDR1 is MGHRA and CDR2 is YSYEKL. The CDR3 consists of 15 residues.

V is TRBV7-2 and J is TRBJ2-7; D unclear. The CDR3 has 15 residues. CDR1 and CDR2 from the germline V gene are SGHTA and FQGNSA. Trimming cost V 1 base and J 3 bases, with 13 bases left between them. The CDR3 sequence is CASSLVASPFYEQYF. The CDR3 nucleotides are TGTGCCAGCAGCTTAGTGGCCTCACCCTTCTACGAGCAGTACTTC.

This clonotype was seen a few times. The chain is built from TRBV12-3 or TRBV12-4 and TRBJ2-5, with 7 bases that match TRBD1. Trimming took 5 bases from V and 7 from J; bases not matched to a gene: 16. CDR3 length: 16 amino acids. CDR3 nucleotide sequence: TGTGCCAGCAGTCCACCTGGGACAGTCCTACGGGGGACCCAGTACTTC. Amino acids: CASSPPGTVLRGTQYF.

This clonotype showed up just a few times. An end of the junction does not agree with germline; a read error may underlie this. The V call is TRBV27, the J call TRBJ2-7; D is possibly TRBD2 (6 bases). There are 15 residues in the CDR3. Germline lookup yields CDR1 MNHEY and CDR2 SMNVEV (reference sequence). CDR3 bases: TGTGCCAGCACTTTAGCCCTGGGGGGTAGCTACGAGCAGTACTTC. This sequence encodes CASTLALGGSYEQYF.